A selection of T cell receptor beta chains follows, all from one sample in a study of cytomegalovirus exposure and HLA in healthy donors. Generated by immunoSEQ multiplex PCR, the TCRdb table keeps only in-frame clones and is missing some. The sample shows fewer than 200,000 clones, approximately 86% of them seen only once. Sequenced: PBMCs. The receptors come from a man aged 25-40 years in good health and CMV-seropositive. CDR3s include the opening cysteine and the closing phenylalanine or tryptophan. A D gene is named only where the DNA matches it firmly. Size tells how often a clone was seen (once, few, many) or the class of an expanded clone, and some rows leave it out.

j_call d_call v_call clone_size cdr3_aa cdr3_nt
TRBJ2-7 NA TRBV28 NA CAYGSGGPSDEQYF TGTGCTTATGGGTCGGGGGGCCCCTCGGACGAGCAGTACTTC
TRBJ1-3 NA TRBV5-6 NA CASSFFGIGGNTIYF TGTGCCAGCAGCTTCTTCGGGATAGGGGGAAACACCATATATTTT
TRBJ2-5 TRBD2 TRBV5-5 NA CASSPGGGQETQYF TGTGCCAGCAGCCCCGGGGGAGGGCAAGAGACCCAGTACTTC
TRBJ1-1 NA TRBV4-1 NA CASQTDSSARDTEAFF TGCGCCAGCCAAACTGACAGCAGCGCCCGGGACACTGAAGCTTTCTTT
TRBJ2-3 TRBD2 TRBV5-1 NA CASSKSGDTDTQYF TGCGCCAGCAGCAAGAGCGGGGACACAGATACGCAGTATTTT
TRBJ1-4 NA TRBV4-3 NA CASSQLWGERKLFF TGCGCCAGCAGCCAACTATGGGGCGAACGGAAGCTGTTTTTT
TRBJ2-3 TRBD2 TRBV28 NA CASSPAGLAGSFDTQYF TGTGCCAGCAGTCCTGCCGGACTAGCGGGATCGTTTGATACGCAGTATTTT
TRBJ1-1 NA TRBV7-2 once CASSLTPWGNTEAFF TGTGCCAGCAGCTTAACCCCCTGGGGGAACACTGAAGCTTTCTTT
TRBJ2-5 NA TRBV15 NA CATSRDRAGETQYF TGTGCCACCAGCAGAGACAGAGCCGGGGAGACCCAGTACTTC
TRBJ2-5 NA TRBV6-5 NA CASSFSGGKTETQYF TGTGCCAGCAGTTTTAGCGGCGGCAAGACGGAGACCCAGTACTTC
TRBJ2-5 TRBD2 TRBV5-4 NA CASSLLSGGYQETQYF TGTGCCAGCAGCTTGTTGAGCGGGGGGTACCAAGAGACCCAGTACTTC
TRBJ1-3 NA TRBV6-1 NA CASIQAPRGRGSTGNTIYF TGTGCCAGCATTCAAGCTCCAAGGGGACGTGGTTCAACTGGAAACACCATATATTTT
TRBJ2-3 NA TRBV7-7 NA CASSLESRYTQYF TGTGCTAGCAGCTTAGAATCGAGATATACGCAGTATTTT
TRBJ1-3 TRBD1 TRBV7-7 NA CASSPDRDGNTIYF TGTGCCAGCAGCCCGGACAGGGATGGAAACACCATATATTTT
TRBJ1-1 NA TRBV5-1 once CASSYTDLNTEAFF TGCGCCAGCAGCTATACAGACCTAAACACTGAAGCTTTCTTT
TRBJ1-3 NA TRBV28 NA CASSLPHGVANTIYF TGTGCCAGCAGTTTACCCCACGGCGTAGCCAACACCATATATTTT
TRBJ2-3 TRBD1 TRBV7-9 NA CASSFRDREPDTQYF TGTGCCAGCAGTTTCCGGGACAGGGAGCCAGATACGCAGTATTTT
TRBJ1-1 NA TRBV4-1 NA CASSQVLQSRNTEAFF TGCGCCAGCAGCCAAGTGCTGCAGAGTCGGAACACTGAAGCTTTCTTT
TRBJ1-1 NA TRBV25-1 NA CASSEYRGAAKAFF TGTGCCAGCAGTGAATATCGGGGGGCGGCAAAGGCTTTCTTT
TRBJ1-5 NA TRBV7-2 NA CASSLAGGGNQPQHF TGTGCCAGCAGCTTAGCTGGGGGAGGGAATCAGCCCCAGCATTTT
TRBJ1-2 NA TRBV6-5 NA CASSSNRNYGYTF TGTGCCAGCAGTTCGAACAGGAACTATGGCTACACCTTC
TRBJ2-7 NA TRBV15 NA CATSTTFLYEQYF TGTGCCACCAGCACAACATTCCTCTACGAGCAGTACTTC
TRBJ1-1 TRBD1 TRBV6-5 NA CASSFDRAGNTEAFF TGTGCCAGCAGTTTTGACAGGGCGGGGAACACTGAAGCTTTCTTT
TRBJ2-7 NA TRBV4-1 NA CASSQEGRGAYEQYF TGCGCCAGCAGCCAAGAGGGCAGAGGGGCCTACGAGCAGTACTTC
TRBJ2-1 TRBD1 TRBV7-3 NA CASSFPGTGADEQFF TGTGCCAGCAGCTTCCCCGGGACAGGGGCCGATGAGCAGTTCTTC
TRBJ2-7 NA TRBV23-1 NA CASSQWSGSYEQYF TGCGCCAGCAGTCAATGGTCAGGCTCCTACGAGCAGTACTTC
TRBJ2-3 NA TRBV7-2 NA CASSLEPTARTDTQYF TGTGCCAGCAGCCTAGAGCCTACCGCACGCACAGATACGCAGTATTTT
TRBJ2-7 NA TRBV30 NA CACYRGTEYEQYF TGTGCCTGTTACAGAGGGACCGAGTACGAGCAGTACTTC
TRBJ1-2 TRBD1 TRBV5-6 NA CASFSQGAYSGGYTF TGTGCCAGCTTTTCACAGGGGGCTTATTCCGGTGGCTACACCTTC
TRBJ2-3 NA TRBV5-1 NA CASSTSVGASTDTQYF TGCGCCAGCAGCACGTCCGTGGGGGCGAGCACAGATACGCAGTATTTT
TRBJ2-2 NA TRBV19 NA CASSTTYGSGELFF TGTGCCAGTAGTACCACGTACGGATCCGGGGAGCTGTTTTTT
TRBJ2-7 NA TRBV5-1 NA CASSPSAGLYEQYF TGCGCCAGCAGCCCAAGTGCAGGGCTCTACGAGCAGTACTTC
TRBJ1-1 TRBD1 TRBV2 NA CASSEDRGTEAFF TGTGCCAGCAGTGAAGACAGGGGCACTGAAGCTTTCTTT
TRBJ1-4 NA TRBV5-1 NA CASSPGGGSAREKLFF TGCGCCAGCAGCCCGGGCGGGGGATCAGCAAGGGAAAAACTGTTTTTT
TRBJ2-7 TRBD2 TRBV5-6 NA CASSLGSGGRAMYEQYF TGTGCCAGCAGCTTGGGCTCCGGCGGGAGGGCCATGTACGAGCAGTACTTC
TRBJ2-5 NA TRBV4-3 NA CASSQTIVGQETQYF TGCGCCAGCAGCCAGACTATAGTGGGCCAAGAGACCCAGTACTTC
TRBJ2-5 TRBD2 TRBV30 NA CAWVSGGAQTQYF TGTGCCTGGGTTAGCGGGGGGGCCCAGACCCAGTACTTC
TRBJ1-1 NA TRBV9 NA CASSVANTEAFF TGTGCCAGCAGCGTAGCTAACACTGAAGCTTTCTTT
TRBJ1-1 NA TRBV30 NA CAWSPYTEAFF TGTGCCTGGTCGCCTTATACTGAAGCTTTCTTT
TRBJ1-2 TRBD1 TRBV29-1 NA CSVDWDRNGYTF TGCAGCGTTGATTGGGACAGGAATGGCTACACCTTC